This T cell receptor beta chain was captured by sequencing in a study of blood T cell repertoires in COVID-19. CDR3 length equals 13 residues. V was shortened by 7 bases and J by 0 bases, with 9 bases between the two germline ends. Germline CDR1 reads SNHLY; CDR2 reads FYNNEI. The protocol was immunoSEQ multiplex PCR, while the TCRdb copy is restricted to in-frame clones and leaves out a portion. The repertoire consists of 110,000 or so clones, with more than 75% occurring once and the leading ten covering more than 3%. The TCR originated in a middle-aged man with acute or convalescent COVID-19. The sample was peripheral blood. This sequence joins TRBV2 and TRBJ1-2, with D hard to call. CDR3 in amino acids: CASKSDPNYGYTF. CDR3 DNA: TGTGCCAGCAAATCAGATCCTAACTATGGCTACACCTTC.